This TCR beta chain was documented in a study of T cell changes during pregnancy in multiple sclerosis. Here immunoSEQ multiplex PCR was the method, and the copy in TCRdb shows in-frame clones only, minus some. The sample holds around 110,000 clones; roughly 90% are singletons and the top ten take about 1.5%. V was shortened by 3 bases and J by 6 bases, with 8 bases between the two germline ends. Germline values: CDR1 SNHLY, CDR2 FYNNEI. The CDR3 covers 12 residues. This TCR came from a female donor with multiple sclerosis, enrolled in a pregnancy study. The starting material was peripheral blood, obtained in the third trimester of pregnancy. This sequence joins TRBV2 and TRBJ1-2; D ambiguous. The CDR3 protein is CASSEGTDGYTF. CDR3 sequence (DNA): TGTGCCAGCAGTGAGGGCACCGATGGCTACACCTTC.